This T cell receptor beta chain was sequenced during a study of blood T cell repertoires in COVID-19. Background on the study: There were acute and convalescent COVID-19 samples, and they came from the United States, Italy and Spain. Sample material is recorded as cDNA or gDNA derived from T cells, B-cell-depleted T cells, or PBMCs.

As for this clone: This same CDR3 is encoded by further DNA sequences in the sample.

Per the authors' pipeline: Amplification from reference gene primers served as the basis for estimated nucleated cell counts. Profiling relied on immunoSEQ multiplex PCR, and the TCRdb table lists in-frame clones only, not all of them. V and J calls and clone size follow that table, whereas D and trimming were derived from the DNA. The sample holds under 60,000 clones, 83% seen once. This CDR3 has 14 amino acids. Germline V gene sequence: CDR1 SGHRS, CDR2 YFSETQ. Trimming removed 2 bases from V and 7 bases from J, with 10 bases in between. This TCR derives from a human donor in a cohort sampled during active COVID-19. The chain links TRBV5-1 to TRBJ1-6; D might be TRBD1 (6 bases). Sequencing input: peripheral blood. Here the CDR3 reads CASSFETGNSPLHF. CDR3 nucleotide sequence: TGCGCCAGCAGCTTCGAAACAGGGAATTCACCCCTCCACTTT. The full variable domain, with the rest looked up from reference TRBV5-1 and TRBJ1-6, is KAGVTQTPRYLIKTRGQQVTLSCSPISGHRSVSWYQQTPGQGLQFLFEYFSETQRNKGNFPGRFSGRQFSNSRSEMNVSTLELGDSALYLCASSFETGNSPLHFGNGTRLTVT.